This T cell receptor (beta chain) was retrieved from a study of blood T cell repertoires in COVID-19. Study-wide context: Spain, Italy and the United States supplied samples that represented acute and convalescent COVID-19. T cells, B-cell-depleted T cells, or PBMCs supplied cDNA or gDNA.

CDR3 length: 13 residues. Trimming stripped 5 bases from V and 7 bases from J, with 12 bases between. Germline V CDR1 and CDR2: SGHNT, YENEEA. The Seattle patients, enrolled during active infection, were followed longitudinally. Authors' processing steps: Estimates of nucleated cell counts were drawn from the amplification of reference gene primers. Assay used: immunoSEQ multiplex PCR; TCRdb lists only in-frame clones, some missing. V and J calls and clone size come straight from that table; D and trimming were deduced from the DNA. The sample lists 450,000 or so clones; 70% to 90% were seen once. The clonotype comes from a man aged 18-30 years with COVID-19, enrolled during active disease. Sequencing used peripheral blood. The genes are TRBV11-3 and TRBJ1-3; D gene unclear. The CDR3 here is CASSALERNTIYF. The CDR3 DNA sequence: TGTGCCAGCAGCGCACTAGAACGGAACACCATATATTTT.